The 8 T cell receptor beta chains given below trace back to one sample, sequenced in a study of shared clonotypes between healthy human individuals. Measured with immunoSEQ multiplex PCR; TCRdb has only the in-frame clones, and not every one. The sample records more than 1 million clones, about 80% being singletons. The sequenced sample was memory CD4+ T cells from PBMCs. The subset denotes: CD45RA-negative fraction. The receptors originated from a man younger than 30 in good health. Some clones in this sample may be carry-over from other donors' samples.

V gene TRBV19 combines with J gene TRBJ1-5; 10 nucleotides agree with TRBD1. Germline loops: CDR1 LNHDA, CDR2 SQIVND (reference sequence). The CDR3 runs to 14 residues. Trimming at V came to 9 bases and at J to 6 bases, leaving 8 bases not matched to a gene. The CDR3 coding sequence is TGTGCCAGCGCCGACAGGGGGCTATCTCAGCCCCAGCATTTT. It is translated as CASADRGLSQPQHF. Looking up the rest from reference TRBV19 and TRBJ1-5 gives the full variable domain: DGGITQSPKYLFRKEGQNVTLSCEQNLNHDAMYWYRQDPGQGLRLIYYSQIVNDFQKGDIAEGYSVSREKKESFPLTVTSAQKNPTAFYLCASADRGLSQPQHFGDGTRLSIL.

Concerning this clone: Different DNA sequences within this sample yield the same CDR3. The chain employs TRBV5-4 and TRBJ2-1; 7 positions agree with TRBD2. The CDR3 is made up of 15 amino acids. Germline values: CDR1 SGHNT, CDR2 YYREEE (reference sequence). Trimming cost V 2 bases and J 4 bases; bases outside gene matches: 6. CDR3 region: CASSLGGSYYNEQFF. The CDR3 coding sequence is TGTGCCAGCAGCTTAGGCGGGAGCTATTACAATGAGCAGTTCTTC.

On this clone itself: A read error may explain this, as a much larger clone is one base away. The sample contains more than one DNA sequence encoding this CDR3. The chain joins TRBV7-9 to TRBJ1-1; D is unresolved. Germline CDR1 SEHNR, CDR2 FQNEAQ (reference sequence). This CDR3 contains 13 residues. V lost 3 bases, J lost 1 base, and 6 bases lay in between. CDR3 DNA: TGTGCCAGCAGCTTGTACCAGAACACTGAAGCTTTCTTT. This gives the protein CASSLYQNTEAFF.

The V and J genes are TRBV5-1 and TRBJ1-1, with TRBD1 as a possible D gene (5 bases). The V and J ends lost 7 bases and 4 bases respectively, with 17 bases between them. Germline V gene data show CDR1 as SGHRS and CDR2 as YFSETQ. CDR3 length equals 14 residues. The chain's CDR3 is CASLGEGYATEAFF. CDR3 sequence (DNA): TGCGCCAGCTTAGGGGAGGGGTACGCCACTGAAGCTTTCTTT.

This clone was detected a few times. V is TRBV5-4 and J is TRBJ2-3; 12 nucleotides align to TRBD2. The CDR3 sequence is 17 residues long. Trimming cost V 4 bases and J 4 bases; bases outside gene matches: 10. CDR1 SGHNT and CDR2 YYREEE come from the germline V gene (reference sequence). The CDR3 reads CASSAGTSGPRADTQYF. The CDR3 nucleotides read TGTGCCAGCAGCGCCGGGACTAGCGGGCCCCGCGCAGATACGCAGTATTTT.

The chain employs TRBV4-2 and TRBJ2-7; 7 positions match TRBD1. The CDR3 runs to 13 residues. Germline lookup yields CDR1 LGHNA and CDR2 YNFKEQ. With V trimmed by 4 bases and J by 3 bases, 3 bases remained unmatched. The CDR3 sequence: CASSRDRYYEQYF. The CDR3 DNA is TGTGCCAGCAGCCGGGACAGATACTACGAGCAGTACTTC.

J is TRBJ2-2 and V is TRBV9; unclear D gene. Germline values: CDR1 SGDLS, CDR2 YYNGEE. This CDR3 has 12 amino acids. V was cut by 5 bases and J by 3 bases, with 5 bases left in between. This CDR3 is CASSEYTGELFF. The CDR3 nucleotides are TGTGCCAGCAGTGAGTACACCGGGGAGCTGTTTTTT.

The sample holds a few counts of this clone. This rearrangement joins TRBV30 to TRBJ1-2; D is ambiguous. Trimming took 1 base from V and 6 from J, leaving 3 bases between them. This CDR3 region has 10 residues. Looked up from germline, CDR1 is GTSNPN and CDR2 is SVGIG (reference sequence). The CDR3 sequence is CAWSDDGYTF. DNA of the CDR3: TGTGCCTGGAGTGACGATGGCTACACCTTC.